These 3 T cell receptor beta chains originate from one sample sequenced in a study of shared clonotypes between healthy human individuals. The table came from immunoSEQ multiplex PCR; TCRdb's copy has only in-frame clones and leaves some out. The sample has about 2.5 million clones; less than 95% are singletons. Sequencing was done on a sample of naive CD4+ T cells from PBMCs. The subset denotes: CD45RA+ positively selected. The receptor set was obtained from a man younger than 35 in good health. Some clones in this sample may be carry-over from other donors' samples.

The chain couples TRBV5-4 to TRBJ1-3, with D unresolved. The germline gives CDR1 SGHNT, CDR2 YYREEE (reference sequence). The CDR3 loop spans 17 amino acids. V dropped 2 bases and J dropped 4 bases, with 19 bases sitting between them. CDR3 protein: CASSFGAGSPSGNTIYF. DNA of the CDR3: TGTGCCAGCAGCTTCGGAGCCGGGTCCCCGTCGGGAAACACCATATATTTT.

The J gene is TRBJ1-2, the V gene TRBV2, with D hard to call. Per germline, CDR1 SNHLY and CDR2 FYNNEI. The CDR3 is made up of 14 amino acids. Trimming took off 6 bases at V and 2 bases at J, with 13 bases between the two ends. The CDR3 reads CASRPRGYNYGYTF. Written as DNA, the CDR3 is TGTGCCAGCAGGCCGCGGGGTTACAACTATGGCTACACCTTC.

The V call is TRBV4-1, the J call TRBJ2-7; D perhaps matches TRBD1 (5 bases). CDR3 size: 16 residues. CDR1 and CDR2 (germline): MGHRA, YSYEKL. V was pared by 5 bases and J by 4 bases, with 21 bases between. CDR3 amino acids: CASSYTAVGPSYEQYF. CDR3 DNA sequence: TGCGCCAGCAGCTACACGGCCGTGGGGCCCTCTTACGAGCAGTACTTC.